This TCR beta chain derives from a study of CD8+CD57+ T cells in acquired aplastic anemia. Study in general: CD4+ and CD8+ cells, once sorted, gave DNA averaging about 3 ug.

The table lists this clonotype with a count of one. The antigen remains undetermined. Germline V gene data show CDR1 as SGDLS and CDR2 as YYNGEE. This CDR3 spans 15 amino acids. Trimming took 1 base from V and 4 from J; bases not matched to a gene: 7. Findings and limits, study-wide: Sharing between patients and controls was observed for twenty-nine CD8+ CDR3 sequences. CD8+ Simpson's diversity showed no significant patient-control difference.

Genomic DNA was employed as the template in profiling TCR beta VDJ and CDR3. TCRdb re-called the reads through MiXCR, storing one row per CDR3 protein. The top ten clones hold roughly 29% of a sample with about 210,000 distinct CDR3 sequences, around 63% of them seen once. Specimen: sorted CD4+, CD8+, or CD8+CD57+ T cells (not recorded which) from PBMCs. The sequence was collected from a human donor in good health. This sequence joins TRBV9 and TRBJ1-2, with 7 nucleotides matching TRBD1. The CDR3 sequence: CASSVKGQGGYGYTF. Here the CDR3 DNA reads TGTGCCAGCAGCGTAAAGGGGCAGGGGGGCTATGGCTACACCTTC. Full variable domain (remainder filled in from reference TRBV9 and TRBJ1-2): DSGVTQTPKHLITATGQRVTLRCSPRSGDLSVYWYQQSLDQGLQFLIQYYNGEERAKGNILERFSAQQFPDLHSELNLSSLELGDSALYFCASSVKGQGGYGYTFGSGTRLTVV.